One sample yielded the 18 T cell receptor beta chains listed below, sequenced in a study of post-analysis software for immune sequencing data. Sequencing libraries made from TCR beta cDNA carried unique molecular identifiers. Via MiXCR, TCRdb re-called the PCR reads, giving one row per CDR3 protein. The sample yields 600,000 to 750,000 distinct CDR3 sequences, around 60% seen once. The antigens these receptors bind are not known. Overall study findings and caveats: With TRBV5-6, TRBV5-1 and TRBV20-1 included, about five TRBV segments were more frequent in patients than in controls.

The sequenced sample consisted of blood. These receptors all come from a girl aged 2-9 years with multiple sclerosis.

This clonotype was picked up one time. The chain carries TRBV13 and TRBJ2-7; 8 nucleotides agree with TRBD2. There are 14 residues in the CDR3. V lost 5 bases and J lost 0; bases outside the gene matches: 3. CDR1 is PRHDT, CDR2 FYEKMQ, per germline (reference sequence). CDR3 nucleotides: TGTGCCAGCAGCCGGACTAGCCCCTCCTACGAGCAGTACTTC. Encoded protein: CASSRTSPSYEQYF.

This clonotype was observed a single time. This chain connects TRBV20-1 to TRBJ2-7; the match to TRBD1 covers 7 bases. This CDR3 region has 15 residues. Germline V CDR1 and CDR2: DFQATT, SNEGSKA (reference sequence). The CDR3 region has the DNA TGCAGCCCTCGAAGGGACAGAAACCCAATGTACGAGCAGTACTTC. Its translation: CSPRRDRNPMYEQYF.

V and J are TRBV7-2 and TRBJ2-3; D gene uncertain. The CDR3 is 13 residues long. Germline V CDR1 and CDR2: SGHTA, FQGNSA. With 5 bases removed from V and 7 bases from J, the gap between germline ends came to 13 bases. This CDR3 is CASSPNLGNTQYF. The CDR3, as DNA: TGTGCCAGCAGCCCCAATCTAGGGAATACGCAGTATTTT.

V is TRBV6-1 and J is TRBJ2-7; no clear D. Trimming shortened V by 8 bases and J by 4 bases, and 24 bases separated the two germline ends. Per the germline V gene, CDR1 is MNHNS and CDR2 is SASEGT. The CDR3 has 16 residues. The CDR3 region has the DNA TGTGCCAGCCGTGCGTCGAGAATATCCTCCCCATACGAGCAGTACTTC. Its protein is CASRASRISSPYEQYF.

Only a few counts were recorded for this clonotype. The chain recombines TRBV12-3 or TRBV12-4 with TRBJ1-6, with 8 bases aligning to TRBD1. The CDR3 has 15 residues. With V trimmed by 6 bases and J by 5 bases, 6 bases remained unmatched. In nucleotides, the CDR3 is TGTGCCAGCAGCATGACAGGGGCGAATAATTCACCCCTCCACTTT. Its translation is CASSMTGANNSPLHF.

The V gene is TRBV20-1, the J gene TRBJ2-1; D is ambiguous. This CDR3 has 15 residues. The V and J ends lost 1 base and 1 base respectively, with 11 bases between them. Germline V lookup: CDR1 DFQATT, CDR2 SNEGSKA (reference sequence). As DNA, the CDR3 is TGCAGTGCTAGAGTCCGCTCAGGTTCCTACAATGAGCAGTTCTTC. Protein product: CSARVRSGSYNEQFF.

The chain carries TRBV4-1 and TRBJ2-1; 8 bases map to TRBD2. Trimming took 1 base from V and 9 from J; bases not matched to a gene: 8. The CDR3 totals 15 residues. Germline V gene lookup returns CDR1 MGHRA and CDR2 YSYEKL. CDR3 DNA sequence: TGCGCCAGCAGCCAAGGGGGAGCGGGAGTCATTGAGCAGTTCTTC. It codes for CASSQGGAGVIEQFF.

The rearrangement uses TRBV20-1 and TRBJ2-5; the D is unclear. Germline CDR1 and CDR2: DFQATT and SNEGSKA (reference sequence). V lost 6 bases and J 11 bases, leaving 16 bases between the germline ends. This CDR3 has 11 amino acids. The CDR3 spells CSARVQYGQYF. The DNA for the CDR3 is TGCAGTGCAAGGGTTCAATACGGGCAGTACTTC.

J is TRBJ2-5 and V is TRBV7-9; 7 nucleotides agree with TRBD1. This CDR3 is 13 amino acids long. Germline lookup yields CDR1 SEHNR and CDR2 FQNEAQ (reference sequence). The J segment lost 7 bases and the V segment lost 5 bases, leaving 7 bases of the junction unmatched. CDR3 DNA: TGTGCCAGCAGCGTCGACAGGGTGGGGACCCAGTACTTC. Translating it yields CASSVDRVGTQYF. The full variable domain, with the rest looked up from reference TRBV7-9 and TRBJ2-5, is DTGVSQNPRHKITKRGQNVTFRCDPISEHNRLYWYRQTLGQGPEFLTYFQNEAQLEKSRLLSDRFSAERPKGSFSTLEIQRTEQGDSAMYLCASSVDRVGTQYFGPGTRLLVL.

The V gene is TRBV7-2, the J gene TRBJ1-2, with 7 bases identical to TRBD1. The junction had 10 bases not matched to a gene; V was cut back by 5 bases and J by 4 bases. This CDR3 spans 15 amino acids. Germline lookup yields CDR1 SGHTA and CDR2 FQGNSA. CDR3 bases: TGTGCCAGCAGCCCCGGACAGGCTGTAGCCTATGGCTACACCTTC. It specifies CASSPGQAVAYGYTF. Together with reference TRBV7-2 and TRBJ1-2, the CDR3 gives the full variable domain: GAGVSQSPSNKVTEKGKDVELRCDPISGHTALYWYRQSLGQGLEFLIYFQGNSAPDKSGLPSDRFSAERTGGSVSTLTIQRTQQEDSAVYLCASSPGQAVAYGYTFGSGTRLTVV.

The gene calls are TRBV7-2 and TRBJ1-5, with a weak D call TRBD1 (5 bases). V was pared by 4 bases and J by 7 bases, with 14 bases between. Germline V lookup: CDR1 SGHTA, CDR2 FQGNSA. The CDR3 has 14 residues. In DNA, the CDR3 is TGTGCCAGCAGCTACCCTGGGGGTAGACAGCCCCAGCATTTT. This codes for CASSYPGGRQPQHF.

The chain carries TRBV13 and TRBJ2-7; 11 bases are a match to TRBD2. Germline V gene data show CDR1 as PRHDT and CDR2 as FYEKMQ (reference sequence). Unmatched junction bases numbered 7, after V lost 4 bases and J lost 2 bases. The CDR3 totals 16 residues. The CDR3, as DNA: TGTGCCAGCAGCTCCGAAAATAGCGGGGGGGCCTACGAGCAGTACTTC. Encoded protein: CASSSENSGGAYEQYF.

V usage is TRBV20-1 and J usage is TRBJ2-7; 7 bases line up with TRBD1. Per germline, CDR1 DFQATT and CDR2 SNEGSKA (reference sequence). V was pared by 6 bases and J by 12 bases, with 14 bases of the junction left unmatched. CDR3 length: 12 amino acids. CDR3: CSADSMDRLPYF. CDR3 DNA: TGCAGTGCCGACAGCATGGACAGGTTGCCGTACTTC.

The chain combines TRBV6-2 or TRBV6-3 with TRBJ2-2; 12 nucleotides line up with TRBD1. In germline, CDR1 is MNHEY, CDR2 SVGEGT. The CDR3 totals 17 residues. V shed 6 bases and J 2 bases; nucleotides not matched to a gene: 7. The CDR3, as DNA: TGTGCCAGCAGCCCCGGGACAGGGGGCGGTAACACCGGGGAGCTGTTTTTT. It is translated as CASSPGTGGGNTGELFF.

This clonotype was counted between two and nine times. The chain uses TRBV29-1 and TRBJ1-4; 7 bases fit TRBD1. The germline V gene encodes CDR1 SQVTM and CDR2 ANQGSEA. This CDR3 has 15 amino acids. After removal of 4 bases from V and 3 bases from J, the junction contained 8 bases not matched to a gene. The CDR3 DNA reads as TGCAGCGTTGTCCAGGGGGATTTGGCTAATGAAAAACTGTTTTTT. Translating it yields CSVVQGDLANEKLFF.

Here the CDR3 reads CASSPPGVNEQFF. The DNA for the CDR3 is TGTGCCAGCTCACCACCAGGGGTGAATGAGCAGTTCTTC. The genes are TRBV18 and TRBJ2-1; D possibly corresponds to TRBD1 (5 bases). Germline values: CDR1 KGHSH, CDR2 LQKENI. Between the trimmed V and J ends, which lost 0 bases and 7 bases, there was a span of 7 bases. The length of the CDR3 is 13 residues.

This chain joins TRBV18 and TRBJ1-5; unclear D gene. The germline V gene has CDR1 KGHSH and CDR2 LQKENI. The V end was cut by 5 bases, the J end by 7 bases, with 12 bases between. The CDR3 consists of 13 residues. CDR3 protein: CASSVEGSQPQHF. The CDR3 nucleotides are TGTGCCAGCTCAGTAGAGGGATCCCAGCCCCAGCATTTT. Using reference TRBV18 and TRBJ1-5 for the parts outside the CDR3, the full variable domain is NAGVMQNPRHLVRRRGQEARLRCSPMKGHSHVYWYRQLPEEGLKFMVYLQKENIIDESGMPKERFSAEFPKEGPSILRIQQVVRGDSAAYFCASSVEGSQPQHFGDGTRLSIL.

The CDR3, as DNA: TGTGCCAGCAGCTTATCTGGTGTGGGAGGGCCTTTTAATGAGCAGTTCTTC. Translating it yields CASSLSGVGGPFNEQFF. The chain is built from TRBV7-6 and TRBJ2-1, with 7 bases lining up with TRBD2. The CDR3 consists of 17 residues. Trimming took 2 bases from V and 7 from J; bases not matched to a gene: 14. The germline V gene encodes CDR1 SGHVS and CDR2 FNYEAQ. The variable domain in full, completed from reference TRBV7-6 and TRBJ2-1, reads GAGVSQSPRYKVTKRGQDVALRCDPISGHVSLYWYRQALGQGPEFLTYFNYEAQQDKSGLPNDRFSAERPEGSISTLTIQRTEQRDSAMYRCASSLSGVGGPFNEQFFGPGTRLTVL.